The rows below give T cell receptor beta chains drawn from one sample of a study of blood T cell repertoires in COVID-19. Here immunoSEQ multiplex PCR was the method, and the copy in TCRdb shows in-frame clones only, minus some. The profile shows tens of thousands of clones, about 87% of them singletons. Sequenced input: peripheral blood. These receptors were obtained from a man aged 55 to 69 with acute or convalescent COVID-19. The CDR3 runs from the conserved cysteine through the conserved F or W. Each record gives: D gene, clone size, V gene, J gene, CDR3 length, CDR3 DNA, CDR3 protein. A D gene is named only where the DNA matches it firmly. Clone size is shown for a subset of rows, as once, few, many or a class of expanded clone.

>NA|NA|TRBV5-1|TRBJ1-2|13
TGCGCCAGCAGCTTTGAGACTAACTATGGCTACACCTTC
CASSFETNYGYTF
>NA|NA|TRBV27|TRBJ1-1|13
TGTGCCAGCAGTTTCGAGCGGAGCACTGAAGCTTTCTTT
CASSFERSTEAFF
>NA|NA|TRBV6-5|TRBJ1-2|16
TGTGCCAGCAGTTATACCCCGGGGAGTGGGGGAGGCGGCTACACCTTC
CASSYTPGSGGGGYTF
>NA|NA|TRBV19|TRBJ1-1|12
TGTGCCAGTAGTATAGACGGGGTTAGCGCTTTCTTT
CASSIDGVSAFF
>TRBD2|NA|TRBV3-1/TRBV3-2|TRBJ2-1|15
TGTGCCAGCAGCCAAAGCACTCAGCGGGGTCTCGGGGAGTTCTTC
CASSQSTQRGLGEFF
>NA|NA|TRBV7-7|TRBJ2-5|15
TGTGCTAGCAGCTTAGGCGGGTTACAGGGAGAGACCCAGTACTTC
CASSLGGLQGETQYF
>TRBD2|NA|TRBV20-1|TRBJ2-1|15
TGCAGTGCTAGTCACCGGACTAGCGGGAGTAATGAGCAGTTCTTC
CSASHRTSGSNEQFF
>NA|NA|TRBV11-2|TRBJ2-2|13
TGTGCCAGCAGCTTAGCGTCGGCCGGGGAGCTGTTTTTT
CASSLASAGELFF
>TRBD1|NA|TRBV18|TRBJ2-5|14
TGTGCCAGCTCACGGGGGACAGATCAAGAGACCCAGTACTTC
CASSRGTDQETQYF
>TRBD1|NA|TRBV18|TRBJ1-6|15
TGTGCCAGCTCGTCACAGGGGAGAGGGGGCTCACCCCTCCACTTT
CASSSQGRGGSPLHF
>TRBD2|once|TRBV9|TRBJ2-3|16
TGTGCCAGCAGCGAGCAGGGGACTAGCGGTAGCCTTACGCAGTATTTT
CASSEQGTSGSLTQYF
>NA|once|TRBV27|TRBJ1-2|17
TGTGCCAGCAGTTTAGGCCTTAGCAAGGACAGATACTATGGCTACACCTTC
CASSLGLSKDRYYGYTF
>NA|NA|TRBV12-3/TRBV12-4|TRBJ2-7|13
TGTGCCAGCAGCGACAACATACCCTACGAGCAGTACTTC
CASSDNIPYEQYF
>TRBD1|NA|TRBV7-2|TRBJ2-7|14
TGTGCCAGCAGCCAGGGACAGAGTACCTACGAGCAGTACTTC
CASSQGQSTYEQYF
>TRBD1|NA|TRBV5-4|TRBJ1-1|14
TGTGCCAGCAGCTTTTTACAGGGGGCCACTGAAGCTTTCTTT
CASSFLQGATEAFF
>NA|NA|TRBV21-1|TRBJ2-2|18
TGTGCCAGCAGCAAACGCTTTGGGACAGGGGATGGTACCGGGGAGCTGTTTTTT
CASSKRFGTGDGTGELFF
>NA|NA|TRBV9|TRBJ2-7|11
TGTGCCAGCAGGGGGCTAATCGAGCAGTACTTC
CASRGLIEQYF
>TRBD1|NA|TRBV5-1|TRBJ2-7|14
TGCGCCAGCAGCTACCGGGACAGGGGCTACGAGCAGTACTTC
CASSYRDRGYEQYF
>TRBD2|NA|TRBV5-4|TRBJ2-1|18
TGTGCCAGCAGCCGACCGGGACTAGCGGGAGGGCCGATAGATGAGCAGTTCTTC
CASSRPGLAGGPIDEQFF
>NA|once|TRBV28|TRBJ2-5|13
TGTGCCAGCAGGTTACAGGAACAAGAGACCCAGTACTTC
CASRLQEQETQYF
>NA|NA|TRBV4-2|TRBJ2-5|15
TGTGCCAGCAGCCAACGACTCGCGCCTCAAGAGACCCAGTACTTC
CASSQRLAPQETQYF
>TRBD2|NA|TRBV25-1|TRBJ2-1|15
TGTGCCAGCAGTGATCCGAGCGGGGTGGGTCTGGAGCAGTTCTTC
CASSDPSGVGLEQFF
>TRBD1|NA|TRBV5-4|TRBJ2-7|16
TGTGCCAGCAGCGCAGTCCGACAGGGGGGCCAGTACGAGCAGTACTTC
CASSAVRQGGQYEQYF
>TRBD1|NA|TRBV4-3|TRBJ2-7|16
TGCGCCAGCAGCCAAGATCTGGCAGGGGGAGCTTACGAGCAGTACTTC
CASSQDLAGGAYEQYF
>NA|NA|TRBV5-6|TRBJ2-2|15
TGTGCCAGCAGCTTACCGGCAGGGCCCACCGGGGAGCTGTTTTTT
CASSLPAGPTGELFF
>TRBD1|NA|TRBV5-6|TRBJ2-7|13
TGTGCCAGCACCCGGGACAGAACGGGAGAGCAGTACTTC
CASTRDRTGEQYF
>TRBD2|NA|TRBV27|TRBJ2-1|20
TGTGCCAGCAGTTTATTTCCTCGGGGGTCGGGGACTAGCGTTGTGTGGGAGCAGTTCTTC
CASSLFPRGSGTSVVWEQFF
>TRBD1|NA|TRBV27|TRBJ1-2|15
TGTGCCAGCAGTCGAAACCAACAGGGGGCGCCTGGCTACACCTTC
CASSRNQQGAPGYTF
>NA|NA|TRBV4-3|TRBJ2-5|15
TGCGCCAGCAGCCAAGATGCCGGGGGAGGAGAGACCCAGTACTTC
CASSQDAGGGETQYF
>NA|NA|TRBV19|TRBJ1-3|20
TGTGCCACCCATACCGGGGTCCTCCGCCCCGGGAGTCAAGCTGGAAACACCATATATTTT
CATHTGVLRPGSQAGNTIYF
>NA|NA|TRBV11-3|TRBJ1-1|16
TGTGCCAGCAGCGCTCGCGGCGGGGCAGGGAACACTGAAGCTTTCTTT
CASSARGGAGNTEAFF
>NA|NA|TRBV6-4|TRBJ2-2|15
TGTGCCAGCAGTGACACTCATATGAACACCGGGGAGCTGTTTTTT
CASSDTHMNTGELFF
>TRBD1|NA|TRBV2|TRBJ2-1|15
TGTGCCAGCAGTGCGGGACAGAGCTCCTACAATGAGCAGTTCTTC
CASSAGQSSYNEQFF
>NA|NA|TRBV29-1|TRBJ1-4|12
TGCAGCGTTGTGGGTGAGGGTGAAAAACTGTTTTTT
CSVVGEGEKLFF
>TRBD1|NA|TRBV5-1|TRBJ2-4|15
TGCGCCAGCAGCTTGGCCGGGACAGGGGCAAACATTCAGTACTTC
CASSLAGTGANIQYF
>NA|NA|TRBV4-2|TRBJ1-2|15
TGTGCCAGCAGCCTACAGCCCAGGGCGGACTATGGCTACACCTTC
CASSLQPRADYGYTF
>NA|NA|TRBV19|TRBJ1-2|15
TGTGCCAGTAGTATGGAGAGCGTACCGGACTATGGCTACACCTTC
CASSMESVPDYGYTF
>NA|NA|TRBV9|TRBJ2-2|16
TGTGCCAGCAGCCCGAGGAGCGATATGAACACCGGGGAGCTGTTTTTT
CASSPRSDMNTGELFF
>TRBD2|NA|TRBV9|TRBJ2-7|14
TGTGCCAGCAGCGCCGCTAGCGGGACCTACGAGCAGTACTTC
CASSAASGTYEQYF
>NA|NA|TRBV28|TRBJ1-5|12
TGTGCCAGCACCGGAGGAGGTCAGCCCCAGCATTTT
CASTGGGQPQHF
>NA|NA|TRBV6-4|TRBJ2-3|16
TGTGCCAGCAGTGCTCGGCCGGCGGTCTTCACAGATACGCAGTATTTT
CASSARPAVFTDTQYF
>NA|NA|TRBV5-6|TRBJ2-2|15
TGTGCCAGCAGCTTGGAACAGGGCGACACCGGGGAGCTGTTTTTT
CASSLEQGDTGELFF
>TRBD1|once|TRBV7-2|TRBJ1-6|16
TGTGCCAGCAGCTTAGTGCCCGGGACAGGGTTCTCACCCCTCCACTTT
CASSLVPGTGFSPLHF
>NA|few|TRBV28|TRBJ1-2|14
TGTGCCAGCAGTTCCGAGGGGGGGTACTATGGCTACACCTTC
CASSSEGGYYGYTF
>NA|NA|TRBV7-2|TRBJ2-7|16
TGTGCCAGCAGCTTTCGCCCCTCCGGGGTCTCCTACGAGCAGTACTTC
CASSFRPSGVSYEQYF
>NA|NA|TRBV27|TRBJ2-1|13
TGTGCCAGCAGTTTGATGCGACTTAATGAGCAGTTCTTC
CASSLMRLNEQFF
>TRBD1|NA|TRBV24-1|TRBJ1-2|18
TGTGCCACCAGTGACAATGACAGGGGCGCTCCGATAAACTATGGCTACACCTTC
CATSDNDRGAPINYGYTF
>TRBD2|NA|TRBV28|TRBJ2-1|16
TGTGCCAGCAGTTCCGTGCTAGCGGGCGTTTACAATGAGCAGTTCTTC
CASSSVLAGVYNEQFF
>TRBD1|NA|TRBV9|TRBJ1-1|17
TGTGCCAGCAGCGAAACCGGGACAGGGGCCATGAACACTGAAGCTTTCTTT
CASSETGTGAMNTEAFF
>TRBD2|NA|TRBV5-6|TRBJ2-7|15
TGTGCCAGCAGCGTGGGTGGGCTAGCGGGAAGCGAGCAGTACTTC
CASSVGGLAGSEQYF
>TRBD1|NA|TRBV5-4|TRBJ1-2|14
TGTGCCAGCAGCCGGACAGGGGCAAACTATGGCTACACCTTC
CASSRTGANYGYTF